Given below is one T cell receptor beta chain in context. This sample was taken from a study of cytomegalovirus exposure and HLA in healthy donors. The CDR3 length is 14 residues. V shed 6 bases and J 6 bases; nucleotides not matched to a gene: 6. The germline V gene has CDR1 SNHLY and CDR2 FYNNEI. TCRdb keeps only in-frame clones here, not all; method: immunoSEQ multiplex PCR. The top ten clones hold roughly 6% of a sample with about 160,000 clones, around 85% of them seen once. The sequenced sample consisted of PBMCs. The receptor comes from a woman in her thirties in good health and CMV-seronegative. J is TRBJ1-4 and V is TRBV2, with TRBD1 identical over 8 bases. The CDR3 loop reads CASSQGALDEKLFF. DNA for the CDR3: TGTGCCAGCAGCCAGGGGGCGCTGGATGAAAAACTGTTTTTT.